This paragraph reports one T cell receptor (beta chain). The data are from a study of T cells expressing NK-cell markers. Beta-chain TCR cDNA was generated via 5'RACE template switching with UMIs. Each CDR3 protein gets one entry in TCRdb, which reprocessed the 5' RACE reads and gives no DNA. The sample table includes approximately 150,000 distinct CDR3 sequences. The CDR3 runs 16 residues. The V gene's germline CDR1 is SGHRS and CDR2 YFSETQ. The chain uses TRBV5-1 and TRBJ2-3; TCRdb designates TRBD1, a call that cannot be tested without DNA. The sequencing input was blood T cells: a sorted CD56 or NKG2C T cell subset, CD4+ or CD8+ T cells, or bulk PBMC T cells (not recorded which). This TCR was recovered from a woman aged 18 to 75 in good health. CDR3 sequence reads: CASSLSGTGYTDTQYF.